These T cell receptor beta chains were read from a single sample in a study of shared T cell receptors in the human thymus. The assay was immunoSEQ multiplex PCR, and TCRdb's table has in-frame clones only and misses some. The data hold about 660,000 clones, with roughly 88% observed a single time. These data were also reused for a study on human thymus T cells.

The sample was thymocytes. Receptor source: a boy in the first two years of life with a congenital heart defect. CDR3s include the opening cysteine and the closing phenylalanine or tryptophan. Each record gives: clone size, D gene, J gene, V gene, CDR3 DNA, CDR3 protein. D genes are given only for firm matches. The size of a clone is reported for some rows only, either as once, few or many, or as a class for expanded clones.

size: -
D: -
J: TRBJ2-1
V: TRBV7-9
DNA: TGTGCCAGCAGCTTAGGGCGGCCCGCCTACAATGAGCAGTTCTTC
CDR3: CASSLGRPAYNEQFF

size: -
D: TRBD1
J: TRBJ1-4
V: TRBV9
DNA: TGTGCCAGCAGCGTCGGACAGGGGGCGGGTGAAAAACTGTTTTTT
CDR3: CASSVGQGAGEKLFF

size: -
D: TRBD2
J: TRBJ2-1
V: TRBV29-1
DNA: TGCAGCGTTGACTGCGGGAGGGTCGACGCTGAGCAGTTCTTC
CDR3: CSVDCGRVDAEQFF

size: -
D: -
J: TRBJ1-5
V: TRBV28
DNA: TGTGCCAGCAGTTTTAGGGGCGCGAGCAATCAGCCCCAGCATTTT
CDR3: CASSFRGASNQPQHF

size: -
D: TRBD2
J: TRBJ2-7
V: TRBV4-3
DNA: TGCGCCAGCAGCCAAGATCTCCTAGCGGGAGGGTACCCCTACGAGCAGTACTTC
CDR3: CASSQDLLAGGYPYEQYF

size: -
D: TRBD2
J: TRBJ2-7
V: TRBV28
DNA: TGTGCCAGCAGTTTCACTAGCGGACCCTACGAGCAGTACTTC
CDR3: CASSFTSGPYEQYF

size: few
D: -
J: TRBJ2-6
V: TRBV19
DNA: TGTGCCAGTAGTGTCAGGCAGGCGCCTCCTGGGGCCAACGTCCTGACTTTC
CDR3: CASSVRQAPPGANVLTF

size: -
D: -
J: TRBJ1-5
V: TRBV15
DNA: TGTGCCACCAGCAGAGTGAGATATAGCAATCAGCCCCAGCATTTT
CDR3: CATSRVRYSNQPQHF

size: -
D: -
J: TRBJ2-7
V: TRBV27
DNA: TGTGCCAGCAGTTTAAAGAGGAGGTACGAGCAGTACTTC
CDR3: CASSLKRRYEQYF

size: once
D: TRBD1
J: TRBJ1-2
V: TRBV5-1
DNA: TGCGCCAGCAGCTGGGAATCGGGACAGATCTATGGCTACACCTTC
CDR3: CASSWESGQIYGYTF

size: -
D: -
J: TRBJ2-7
V: TRBV6-6
DNA: TGTGCCAGCACGGGGGTTTGGTACGAGCAGTACTTC
CDR3: CASTGVWYEQYF

size: -
D: TRBD2
J: TRBJ2-7
V: TRBV4-1
DNA: TGCGCCAGCAGCCAAGATGACAGCGGGAGTCGCCAGTCGTACGAGCAGTACTTC
CDR3: CASSQDDSGSRQSYEQYF